The TCR beta chain under discussion was sequenced for a study of vaccination effects on CD4 cells after COVID-19. Study-wide findings and caveats: The study found marked clonal contraction of infection- and vaccine-induced clones late after vaccination. Healthy vaccinees showed cross-reactivity with common cold coronaviruses in only 1 of 255 vaccine-induced clones.

Details on this clone: The antigen remains undetermined.

The CDR3 length is 12 residues. Trimming removed 10 bases at V and 5 bases at J, with 12 bases between. CDR1 and CDR2 from the germline V gene are ENHRY and SYGVKD. Ahead of sequencing, the ViraFEST assay grew antigen-specific CD4+ T cells using viral peptide pools. Cultured cells yielded isolated CD4+ T cells after 10 days. The participants, recipients of two vaccine doses, got either BNT162b2 or mRNA-1273. Generated by immunoSEQ multiplex PCR, the TCRdb table keeps only in-frame clones and is missing some. The sample shows about 50,000 clones, about four fifths of them seen only once. This chain connects TRBV10-3 to TRBJ2-1; tentatively, D is TRBD1 (5 bases). The origin of this receptor is a human donor who received a COVID-19 vaccine. The sequenced sample was CD4+ T cells from PBMCs cultured with HCoV-OC43 spike peptides, obtained after COVID-19 vaccination. Indicated subset: HCoV-OC43 spike overlapping peptide pool stimulation. The CDR3 DNA reads as TGTGCCACAGACAGCGCGGACAATGAGCAGTTCTTC. Amino acid sequence: CATDSADNEQFF.